The 13 T cell receptor beta chains presented below share a single source sample, sequenced in a study of glioma-infiltrating T cells. TCR alpha and beta CDR3 regions were amplified from RNA using iRepertoire nested multiplex PCR. From the multiplex PCR reads, TCRdb called clonotypes with MiXCR, one entry per CDR3 protein. The sample records about 140,000 distinct CDR3 sequences, approximately 40% being singletons. Sequences were obtained from glioma tissue, nonneoplastic brain tissue, or PBMCs (not recorded which). These receptors were collected from a human donor with low-grade glioma or glioblastoma, undergoing nonglioma brain surgery, or in good health (not recorded which).

This clonotype appeared a few times. V is TRBV15 and J is TRBJ2-7, with D unresolved. The CDR3 contains 14 residues. Trimming cost V 1 base and J 2 bases, with 9 bases left between them. From germline, CDR1 is LNHNV and CDR2 YYDKDF (reference sequence). CDR3 in amino acids: CATSRGYPTYEQYF. For the CDR3, the DNA is TGTGCCACCAGCAGAGGTTACCCTACCTACGAGCAGTACTTC. The full variable domain, in which reference TRBV15 and TRBJ2-7 provide the parts outside the CDR3, is DAMVIQNPRYQVTQFGKPVTLSCSQTLNHNVMYWYQQKSSQAPKLLFHYYDKDFNNEADTPDNFQSRRPNTSFCFLDIRSPGLGDTAMYLCATSRGYPTYEQYFGPGTRLTVT.

This clonotype appeared a few times. The gene calls are TRBV6-1 and TRBJ2-7; TRBD2 is a possible D gene (5 bases). Looked up from germline, CDR1 is MNHNS and CDR2 is SASEGT. CDR3 size: 14 residues. Trimming cost V 6 bases and J 1 base, with 13 bases left between them. CDR3 protein: CASSSGSISYEQYF. The CDR3 DNA follows: TGTGCCAGCAGCAGCGGCAGCATATCCTACGAGCAGTACTTC.

The chain has TRBV5-4 and TRBJ2-1, with D tentatively TRBD1 (6 bases). The germline CDR1 and CDR2 sequences are SGHNT and YYREEE (reference sequence). The V and J ends lost 4 bases and 5 bases respectively, with 16 bases between them. This CDR3 comprises 15 residues. CDR3 loop: CASSRDNRDHNEQFF. The CDR3 nucleotides are TGTGCCAGCAGCCGGGACAACAGGGACCACAATGAGCAGTTCTTC.

The V call is TRBV24-1, the J call TRBJ1-3; no reliable D call. V was clipped by 7 bases and J by 0 bases, with 9 bases between them. This CDR3 has 14 amino acids. Per the germline V gene, CDR1 is KGHDR and CDR2 is SFDVKD. The CDR3 spells CATRLLDSGNTIYF. CDR3 nucleotides: TGTGCCACCAGGTTATTGGACTCTGGAAACACCATATATTTT.

The rearrangement joins TRBV2 to TRBJ2-5; weak D call: TRBD2 (6 bases). Germline-derived CDR1 and CDR2 are SNHLY and FYNNEI. Trimming stripped 7 bases from V and 5 bases from J, with 8 bases between. CDR3 length equals 11 residues. The CDR3 DNA follows: TGTGCCAGCACGGAGGGGGAGACCCAGTACTTC. This codes for CASTEGETQYF.

The chain carries TRBV29-1 and TRBJ2-7; unclear D gene. Trimming pared 3 bases from V and 3 bases from J, leaving 6 bases between. The CDR3 covers 11 residues. The germline CDR1 and CDR2 sequences are SQVTM and ANQGSEA. CDR3 DNA: TGCAGCGTTGAGGCGGACTACGAGCAGTACTTC. Translating it yields CSVEADYEQYF.

The CDR3 DNA sequence: TGTGCCAGCACCCAGGGCCTCCCCCAAGAGACCCAGTACTTC. Its protein is CASTQGLPQETQYF. This rearrangement joins TRBV25-1 to TRBJ2-5, with a weak D call TRBD1 (5 bases). Per germline, CDR1 MGHDK and CDR2 SYGVNS. The CDR3 runs to 14 residues. Deletions cut 7 bases from V and 1 base from J, with 13 bases between.

This clonotype was observed a handful of times. The V and J genes are TRBV4-1 and TRBJ2-3, with 8 bases fitting TRBD1. CDR3 length: 15 residues. Germline V gives CDR1 MGHRA, CDR2 YSYEKL. With 4 bases clipped from V and 4 bases from J, the junction kept 7 bases outside the gene matches. DNA of the CDR3: TGCGCCAGCAGCCGAACCGGGACAGGACCAGATACGCAGTATTTT. Protein sequence: CASSRTGTGPDTQYF.

This clonotype was counted a few times. The genes are TRBV27 and TRBJ1-2, with 7 bases fitting TRBD1. Germline CDR1 MNHEY, CDR2 SMNVEV (reference sequence). Trimming removed 5 bases from V and 7 bases from J; junction bases left unmatched: 13. This CDR3 has 15 amino acids. CDR3 sequence (DNA): TGTGCCAGCAGTCCCACAGGGGCAGGGAGAGGTGGCTACACCTTC. Translated, it gives CASSPTGAGRGGYTF.

This clonotype came up a few times. This sequence joins TRBV6-1 and TRBJ2-1; TRBD2 agrees at 9 bases. The CDR3 is 14 residues long. V lost 6 bases to trimming and J lost 8 bases; unmatched junction nucleotides: 8. In germline, CDR1 is MNHNS, CDR2 SASEGT. CDR3 protein: CASSPGTSFDEQFF. The CDR3 DNA reads TGTGCCAGCAGCCCCGGGACTAGCTTCGATGAGCAGTTCTTC.

The rearrangement joins TRBV20-1 to TRBJ1-2; D is possibly TRBD1 (6 bases). This CDR3 comprises 12 residues. Trimming left V 4 bases short and J 4 bases short, with 10 bases between. Germline assignment: CDR1 DFQATT and CDR2 SNEGSKA (reference sequence). This CDR3 reads CSATGASYGYTF. As DNA, the CDR3 is TGCAGTGCTACAGGGGCGAGCTATGGCTACACCTTC.

The chain couples TRBV6-1 to TRBJ2-3; TRBD2 aligns across 12 bases. The CDR3 runs 15 residues. CDR1 and CDR2 (germline): MNHNS, SASEGT. The junction had 3 bases not matched to a gene; V was cut back by 5 bases and J by 3 bases. The CDR3 loop reads CASSRTSGVTDTQYF. For the CDR3, the DNA is TGTGCCAGCAGTCGGACTAGCGGGGTAACAGATACGCAGTATTTT.

The sample holds a few counts of this clonotype. The chain employs TRBV6-1 and TRBJ2-1, with 8 bases aligning to TRBD2. Germline V CDR1 and CDR2: MNHNS, SASEGT. This CDR3 contains 13 residues. J lost 9 bases, V lost 6 bases, and 7 bases had no gene match. Here the CDR3 reads CASRKAGASEQFF. The CDR3 DNA follows: TGTGCCAGCAGGAAAGCGGGAGCGAGTGAGCAGTTCTTC.